A selection of T cell receptor beta chains follows, all from one sample in a study of graft-versus-host responses after intestinal transplantation. The method was immunoSEQ multiplex PCR; TCRdb's version includes in-frame clones alone and lacks a portion of them. The repertoire includes approximately 90,000 clones, just under 95% of them detected once, and around 0.44% sits in the top ten. The antigens for these receptors are not known. The sample consisted of unstimulated CD8+ T cells sorted from spleen or lymph node cells, taken before transplant. Receptor source: a human donor who was the organ donor for an intestinal transplant. Both conserved end residues are part of each CDR3. D genes are given only for firm matches. Not every row has a clone size; where given, it reads once, few, many or a size class.

clone size | D gene | J gene | V gene | CDR3 DNA | CDR3 protein
. | . | TRBJ1-5 | TRBV7-9 | TGTGCCAGCAGCTTAGGTCAGGGTATAGAGCCCCAGCATTTT | CASSLGQGIEPQHF
. | TRBD1 | TRBJ1-1 | TRBV19 | TGTGCCAGTAGTATCACAGGGGGGAACACTGAAGCTTTCTTT | CASSITGGNTEAFF
. | TRBD2 | TRBJ2-1 | TRBV7-9 | TGTGCCAGCAGCCCGATAGCGGGGGGGTCCTACAATGAGCAGTTCTTC | CASSPIAGGSYNEQFF
. | . | TRBJ2-1 | TRBV4-3 | TGCGCCAGCAGCCAAGAGGTGACGGGTTTAGATTACAATGAGCAGTTCTTC | CASSQEVTGLDYNEQFF
. | TRBD1 | TRBJ1-6 | TRBV7-9 | TGTGCCAGCAGCTTAGCGGGACAGGGTGGCTCACCCCTCCACTTT | CASSLAGQGGSPLHF
. | TRBD2 | TRBJ2-1 | TRBV27 | TGTGCCAGCAGTAGGAATAGCGGGGGCTACAATGAGCAGTTCTTC | CASSRNSGGYNEQFF
. | . | TRBJ2-1 | TRBV2 | TGTGCCAGCAGTCCCCCCTCGTATGGACAGTACCAGTTCTTC | CASSPPSYGQYQFF
. | TRBD1 | TRBJ2-7 | TRBV7-9 | TGTGCCAGCAGCGACCTGACAGGGGGGAACTACGAGCAGTACTTC | CASSDLTGGNYEQYF
. | TRBD1 | TRBJ2-7 | TRBV19 | TGTGCCAGTAGTATAGATCTTCTCGGACAGGGAAGCGAGCAGTACTTC | CASSIDLLGQGSEQYF
. | . | TRBJ1-2 | TRBV9 | TGTGCCAGCAGCGTAGAAGGGGTTTATGGCTACACCTTC | CASSVEGVYGYTF
. | . | TRBJ1-1 | TRBV19 | TGTGCCAGTAGTGACGGAGGTTACACTGAAGCTTTCTTT | CASSDGGYTEAFF
. | . | TRBJ2-1 | TRBV7-3 | TGTGCCAGCAGTCTCGGGTTCAGCTCCTACAATGAGCAGTTCTTC | CASSLGFSSYNEQFF
. | TRBD1 | TRBJ2-7 | TRBV9 | TGTGCCAGCAGCCAAGGGACAGGGGGCTCCTACGAGCAGTACTTC | CASSQGTGGSYEQYF
. | . | TRBJ2-1 | TRBV7-2 | TGTGCCAGCAGCCAATACCCCACAGGGAATGAGCAGTTCTTC | CASSQYPTGNEQFF
. | TRBD1 | TRBJ2-3 | TRBV5-6 | TGTGCCAGCAGCCGGACAGGGTACAGCACAGATACGCAGTATTTT | CASSRTGYSTDTQYF
once | . | TRBJ1-6 | TRBV5-5 | TGTGCCAGCAGCTTGTTACTGCCACCTCCCCTCCACTTT | CASSLLLPPPLHF
. | TRBD1 | TRBJ2-7 | TRBV4-3 | TGCGCCAGCAGCCAAGATGTCAGGGGGCTCAACGAGCAGTACTTC | CASSQDVRGLNEQYF
. | . | TRBJ2-3 | TRBV19 | TGTGCCAGTCAAGACAGCCGGGATACGCAGTATTTT | CASQDSRDTQYF
. | . | TRBJ1-1 | TRBV7-9 | TGTGCCGCCACCCCGCCTTGGAGGAACACTGAAGCTTTCTTT | CAATPPWRNTEAFF
. | . | TRBJ2-7 | TRBV20-1 | TGCAGTGCTGGGCAGCAGTACTTC | CSAGQQYF
. | TRBD2 | TRBJ2-1 | TRBV27 | TGTGCCAGCATTCACCTAGCGGGGGGGTACAATGAGCAGTTCTTC | CASIHLAGGYNEQFF
. | TRBD2 | TRBJ2-1 | TRBV6-5 | TGTGCCATCTCTCGGGGGGGCCTCTACAATGAGCAGTTCTTC | CAISRGGLYNEQFF
. | . | TRBJ1-6 | TRBV4-3 | TGCGCCAGCAGCCCTAGTAAGGTCAACGGGGATTCACCCCTCCACTTT | CASSPSKVNGDSPLHF
. | . | TRBJ2-7 | TRBV4-2 | TGTGCCAGCAGCCAAGCTCGGTCTACCTCGGAGCAGTACTTC | CASSQARSTSEQYF
. | . | TRBJ2-7 | TRBV27 | TGTGCCAGCAGTTTTAGGGGCGGGGGCCTCTACGAGCAGTACTTC | CASSFRGGGLYEQYF
few | . | TRBJ1-4 | TRBV4-1 | TGCGCCAGCAGCCAAGCCCCTACTGAAAAACTGTTTTTT | CASSQAPTEKLFF
. | TRBD1 | TRBJ2-7 | TRBV7-9 | TGTGCCAGCGGGACAGGGGGGCGTAATGCCCACGAGCAGTACTTC | CASGTGGRNAHEQYF
. | TRBD2 | TRBJ2-1 | TRBV6-5 | TGTGCCAGCAGTTGGGCTAGCGGTTACAATGAGCAGTTCTTC | CASSWASGYNEQFF
. | TRBD1 | TRBJ1-1 | TRBV18 | TGTGCCAGCTCACCACTCTTACAGGGGAGAACTGAAGCTTTCTTT | CASSPLLQGRTEAFF
. | . | TRBJ2-7 | TRBV27 | TGTGCCAGCACAGGGGGGCTGGGGGTGCAGTACTTC | CASTGGLGVQYF
. | . | TRBJ2-3 | TRBV30 | TGTGCCTGGAGTGTGGCCGTAGATACGCAGTATTTT | CAWSVAVDTQYF
. | . | TRBJ1-6 | TRBV27 | TGTGCCAGCAAGGGACACCCCATACACCGCTCGACGCCGTATTCACCCCTCCACTTT | CASKGHPIHRSTPYSPLHF
once | TRBD2 | TRBJ2-3 | TRBV5-4 | TGTGCCAGCAGCTTGTCGGGAGGGGGCACAGATACGCAGTATTTT | CASSLSGGGTDTQYF
once | . | TRBJ1-2 | TRBV6-6 | TGTGCCAGCAGTTATCCCGGGTTCTATGGCTACACCTTC | CASSYPGFYGYTF
. | . | TRBJ2-6 | TRBV19 | TGTGCCAGTAGTACCCGGACAGAAGGCTCTGGGGCCAACGTCCTGACTTTC | CASSTRTEGSGANVLTF
. | . | TRBJ2-7 | TRBV6-5 | TGTGCCAGCAGTGAAGCTCCCCCCTACGAGCAGTACTTC | CASSEAPPYEQYF
. | . | TRBJ2-7 | TRBV27 | TGTGCCAGCAGTCTCCGCCCGACAGGAGTAGACGAGCAGTACTTC | CASSLRPTGVDEQYF
. | TRBD2 | TRBJ2-5 | TRBV9 | TGTGCCAGCAGCGTATGGCGGGGGGCCGGTGAGACCCAGTACTTC | CASSVWRGAGETQYF
. | . | TRBJ1-5 | TRBV7-5 | TGTGTCAGAAGCTATAGGACAGGGAATCAGCCCCAGCATTTT | CVRSYRTGNQPQHF
. | . | TRBJ2-1 | TRBV6-1 | TGTGCCAGCAGTGACCAGGCCTACAATGAGCAGTTCTTC | CASSDQAYNEQFF
once | . | TRBJ1-2 | TRBV18 | TGTGCCAGCTCACCACACCCAGGGTCTAATGGCTACACCTTC | CASSPHPGSNGYTF
. | TRBD1 | TRBJ1-1 | TRBV19 | TGTGCCAGTTTTTTCGGGACAGGGGGCACTGAAGCTTTCTTT | CASFFGTGGTEAFF
. | TRBD1 | TRBJ2-5 | TRBV7-9 | TGTGCCAGCAGACCACCGACAGGGGGGGGAGAGACCCAGTACTTC | CASRPPTGGGETQYF
. | . | TRBJ2-7 | TRBV18 | TGTGCCAGCTCACCACTTCCCAGGGGAACCTACGAGCAGTACTTC | CASSPLPRGTYEQYF
once | . | TRBJ2-3 | TRBV7-6 | TGTGCCAGCAGCACGGCAGGGAGGACACATTTAGATACGCAGTATTTT | CASSTAGRTHLDTQYF
. | TRBD1 | TRBJ2-1 | TRBV7-2 | TGTGCCAGCAGCTTAAGTAGTAGGATCTCGGGACAGGGGGAGGATGAGCAGTTCTTC | CASSLSSRISGQGEDEQFF
. | TRBD1 | TRBJ1-2 | TRBV18 | TGTGCCAGCTCAGAGGACAGGGGTGGCTATGGCTACACCTTC | CASSEDRGGYGYTF
once | . | TRBJ2-7 | TRBV7-8 | TGTGCCAGCACCGGGGGCGGGGGCCGCAGCTCCTACGAGCAGTACTTC | CASTGGGGRSSYEQYF
. | . | TRBJ1-2 | TRBV4-2 | TGTGCCAGCAGCCAAGATAATCAAGGGAGCTATGGCTACACCTTC | CASSQDNQGSYGYTF
. | TRBD1 | TRBJ1-2 | TRBV15 | TGTGCCACCAGCAAAGAGGGGACAGTCAATAACTATGGCCACACCTTC | CATSKEGTVNNYGHTF
. | . | TRBJ2-7 | TRBV5-5 | TGTGCCAGCAGCCCGGACAGTCGGTACGAGCAGTACTTC | CASSPDSRYEQYF